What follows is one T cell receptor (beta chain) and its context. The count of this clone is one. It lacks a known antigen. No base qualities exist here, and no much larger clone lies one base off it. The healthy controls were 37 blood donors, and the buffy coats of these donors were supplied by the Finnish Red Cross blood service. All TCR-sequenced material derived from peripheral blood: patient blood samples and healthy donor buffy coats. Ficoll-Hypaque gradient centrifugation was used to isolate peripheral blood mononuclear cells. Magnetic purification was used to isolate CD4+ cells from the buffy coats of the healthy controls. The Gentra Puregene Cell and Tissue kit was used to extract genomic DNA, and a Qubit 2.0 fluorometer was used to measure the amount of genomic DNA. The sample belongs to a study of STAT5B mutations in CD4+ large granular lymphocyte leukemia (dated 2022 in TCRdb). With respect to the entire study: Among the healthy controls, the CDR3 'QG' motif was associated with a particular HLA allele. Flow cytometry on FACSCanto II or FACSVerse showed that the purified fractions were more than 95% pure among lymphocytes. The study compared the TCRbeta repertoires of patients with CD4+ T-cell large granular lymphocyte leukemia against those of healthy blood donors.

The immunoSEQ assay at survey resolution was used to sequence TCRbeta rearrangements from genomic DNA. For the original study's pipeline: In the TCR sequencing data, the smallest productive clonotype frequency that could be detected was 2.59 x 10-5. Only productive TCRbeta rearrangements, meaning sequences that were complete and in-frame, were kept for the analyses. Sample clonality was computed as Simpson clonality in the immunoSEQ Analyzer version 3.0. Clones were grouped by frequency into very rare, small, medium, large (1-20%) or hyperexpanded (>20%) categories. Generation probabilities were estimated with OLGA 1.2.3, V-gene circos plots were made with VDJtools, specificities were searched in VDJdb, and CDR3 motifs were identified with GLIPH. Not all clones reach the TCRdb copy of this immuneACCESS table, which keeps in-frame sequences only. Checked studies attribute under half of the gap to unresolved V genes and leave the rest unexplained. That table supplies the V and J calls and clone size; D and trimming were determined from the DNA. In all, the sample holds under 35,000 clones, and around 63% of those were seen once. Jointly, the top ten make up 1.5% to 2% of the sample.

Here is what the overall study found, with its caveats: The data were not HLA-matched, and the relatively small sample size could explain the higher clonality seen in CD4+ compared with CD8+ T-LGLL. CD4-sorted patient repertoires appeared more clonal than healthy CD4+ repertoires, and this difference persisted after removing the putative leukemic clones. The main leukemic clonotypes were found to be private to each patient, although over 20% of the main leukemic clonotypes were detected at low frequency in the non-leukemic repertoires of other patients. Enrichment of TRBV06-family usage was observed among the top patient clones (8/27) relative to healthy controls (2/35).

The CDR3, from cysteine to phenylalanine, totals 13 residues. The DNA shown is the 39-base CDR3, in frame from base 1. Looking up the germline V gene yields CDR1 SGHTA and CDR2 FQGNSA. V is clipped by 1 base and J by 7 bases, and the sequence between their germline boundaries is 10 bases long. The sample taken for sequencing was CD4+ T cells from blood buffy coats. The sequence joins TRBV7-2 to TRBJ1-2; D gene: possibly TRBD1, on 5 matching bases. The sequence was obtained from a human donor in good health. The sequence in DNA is TGTGCCAGCAGCTTAGGGGGGTGGTCTGGCTACACCTTC. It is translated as CASSLGGWSGYTF.